This TCR beta chain is drawn from a study of T cells in Graves' hyperthyroidism and ophthalmopathy. Study-level points and caveats: Blood shared most expanded thyroid clonotypes above 0.001.

The CDR3 regions of TCR beta were amplified from RNA transcripts. First-round RT-PCR targeting the TCR CDR3 was performed with the HTBI primer set. TCRdb itself ran the multiplex PCR reads through MiXCR, one entry per CDR3 protein. The sample has 500,000 to 650,000 distinct CDR3 sequences; 13% to 15% are singletons. The CDR3 extends over 13 amino acids. In germline, CDR1 is SGHAT, CDR2 FQNNGV. V trimming: 5 bases; J trimming: 6 bases; junction bases outside the gene matches: 6. This clonotype was found many times. The antigen remains undetermined. This clonotype originated in a middle-aged woman with Graves' hyperthyroidism. Sequencing input: blood. The gene calls are TRBV11-2 and TRBJ1-2, with 7 bases matching TRBD1. Written as DNA, the CDR3 is TGTGCCAGCAGCCCCAGCAGGGGGGATGGCTACACCTTC. This codes for CASSPSRGDGYTF.